This T cell receptor (beta chain) was identified in a study of blood T cell repertoires in COVID-19. Study as a whole: The United States, Italy and Spain supplied acute and convalescent COVID-19 samples. PBMCs, B-cell-depleted T cells, or T cells were the source of the cDNA or gDNA that made up the material.

Authors' processing steps: Nucleated cell counts were estimated from reference gene primer amplification. TCRdb's copy holds only in-frame clones and misses some; the assay was immunoSEQ multiplex PCR. V, J and clone size were drawn from that table, and D and trimming were deduced from the DNA. Here the sample spans over 150,000 clones, approximately 86% being singletons. While infection was still active, Seattle patients were enrolled and then followed longitudinally. CDR1 and CDR2 from the germline V gene are SGHTA and FQGNSA. The junction had 2 bases not matched to a gene; V was cut back by 5 bases and J by 4 bases. The CDR3 consists of 14 residues. This clone was observed a single time.

The rearrangement joins TRBV7-2 to TRBJ2-2; 9 positions match TRBD1. The TCR was taken from a man aged 55 to 70 with COVID-19, enrolled during active disease. The specimen sequenced was peripheral blood. In DNA, the CDR3 is TGTGCCAGCAGCGCGACAGGGGGCACCGGGGAGCTGTTTTTT. This translates into CASSATGGTGELFF.